These 4 T cell receptor beta chains were sequenced from one sample in a study of blood T cell repertoires in COVID-19. Clones were read by immunoSEQ multiplex PCR, and TCRdb kept only the in-frame ones, dropping some. The sample has 200,000 to 250,000 clones, roughly 86% seen once. Sequencing used peripheral blood. The receptors derive from a woman between 45 and 60 years old with COVID-19, enrolled during active disease.

The genes are TRBV10-3 and TRBJ1-2; D gene uncertain. Germline V gives CDR1 ENHRY, CDR2 SYGVKD. This CDR3 region has 13 residues. V was pared by 2 bases and J by 0 bases, with 4 bases between. CDR3 coding DNA: TGTGCCATCAGTGAGCGGGCTAACTATGGCTACACCTTC. Protein sequence: CAISERANYGYTF.

V and J are TRBV7-8 and TRBJ2-7; 9 nucleotides align to TRBD1. Looked up from germline, CDR1 is SGHVS and CDR2 is FQNEAQ. V lost 4 bases to trimming and J lost 6 bases; unmatched junction nucleotides: 7. This CDR3 has 14 residues. The CDR3 loop is CASSWYRGQGEQYF. In DNA form, the CDR3 reads TGTGCCAGCAGCTGGTACAGGGGGCAGGGCGAGCAGTACTTC.

The chain has TRBV5-4 and TRBJ2-3, with D unresolved. Trimming removed 2 bases from V and 2 bases from J, with 9 bases in between. CDR1 SGHNT and CDR2 YYREEE come from the germline V gene (reference sequence). The CDR3 sequence is 14 residues long. The CDR3: CASSLDSSTDTQYF. For the CDR3, the DNA is TGTGCCAGCAGCTTAGACTCTTCCACAGATACGCAGTATTTT.

The chain employs TRBV6-5 and TRBJ2-1, with D uncertain. V gave up 8 bases and J gave up 8 bases, with 16 bases separating them. CDR1 and CDR2 from the germline V gene are MNHEY and SVGAGI. The CDR3 length is 13 residues. The CDR3 reads CASGFLNEDEQFF. For the CDR3, the DNA is TGTGCCAGCGGGTTCCTTAACGAGGATGAGCAGTTCTTC.